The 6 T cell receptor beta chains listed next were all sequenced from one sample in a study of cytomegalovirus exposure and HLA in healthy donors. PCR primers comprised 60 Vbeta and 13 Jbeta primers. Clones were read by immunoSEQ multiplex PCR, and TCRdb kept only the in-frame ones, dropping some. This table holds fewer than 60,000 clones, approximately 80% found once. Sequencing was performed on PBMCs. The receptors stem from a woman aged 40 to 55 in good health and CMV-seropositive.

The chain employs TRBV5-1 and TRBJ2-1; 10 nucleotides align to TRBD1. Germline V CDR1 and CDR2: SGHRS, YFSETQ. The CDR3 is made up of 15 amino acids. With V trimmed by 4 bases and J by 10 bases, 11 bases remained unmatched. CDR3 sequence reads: CASSRGTGVLEEQFF. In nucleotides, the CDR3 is TGCGCCAGCAGCAGAGGGACAGGGGTTCTTGAGGAGCAGTTCTTC.

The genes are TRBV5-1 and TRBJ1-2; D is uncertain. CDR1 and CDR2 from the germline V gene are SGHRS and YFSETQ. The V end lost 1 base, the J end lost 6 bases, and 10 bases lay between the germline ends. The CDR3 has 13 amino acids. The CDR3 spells CASSLLVTDGYTF. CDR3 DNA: TGCGCCAGCAGCTTGCTTGTCACGGATGGCTACACCTTC.

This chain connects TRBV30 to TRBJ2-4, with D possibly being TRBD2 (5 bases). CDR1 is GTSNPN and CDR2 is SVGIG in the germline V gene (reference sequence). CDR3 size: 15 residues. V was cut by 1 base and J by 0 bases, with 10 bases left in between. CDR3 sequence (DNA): TGTGCCTGGAGTGGGAGGCGCCTAGCCAAAAACATTCAGTACTTC. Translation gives CAWSGRRLAKNIQYF.

In DNA, the CDR3 is TGTGCCAGCAGTAAAACAGGGAAGGGACTGAACACTGAAGCTTTCTTT. It translates to CASSKTGKGLNTEAFF. V is TRBV2 and J is TRBJ1-1, with D possibly TRBD1 on 6 matching bases. Germline values: CDR1 SNHLY, CDR2 FYNNEI. The CDR3 runs 16 residues. V lost 5 bases, J lost 0 bases, and 16 bases lay in between. Variable domain in full (rest from reference TRBV2 and TRBJ1-1): EPEVTQTPSHQVTQMGQEVILRCVPISNHLYFYWYRQILGQKVEFLVSFYNNEISEKSEIFDDQFSVERPDGSNFTLKIRSTKLEDSAMYFCASSKTGKGLNTEAFFGQGTRLTVV.

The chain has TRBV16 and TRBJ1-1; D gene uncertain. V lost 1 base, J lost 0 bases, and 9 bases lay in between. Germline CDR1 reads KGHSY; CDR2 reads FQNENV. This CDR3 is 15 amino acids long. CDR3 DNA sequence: TGTGCCAGCAGCCAATGGGCACAGCTGAACACTGAAGCTTTCTTT. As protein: CASSQWAQLNTEAFF.

CDR3 DNA sequence: TGTGCCAGCAGACCAGGGGCTCGGGTTGCTGAAGCTTTCTTT. Translated, it gives CASRPGARVAEAFF. The chain recombines TRBV6-5 with TRBJ1-1, with D possibly TRBD1 on 6 matching bases. Trimming took 6 bases from V and 6 from J, leaving 17 bases between them. The CDR3 extends over 14 amino acids. Per the germline V gene, CDR1 is MNHEY and CDR2 is SVGAGI.